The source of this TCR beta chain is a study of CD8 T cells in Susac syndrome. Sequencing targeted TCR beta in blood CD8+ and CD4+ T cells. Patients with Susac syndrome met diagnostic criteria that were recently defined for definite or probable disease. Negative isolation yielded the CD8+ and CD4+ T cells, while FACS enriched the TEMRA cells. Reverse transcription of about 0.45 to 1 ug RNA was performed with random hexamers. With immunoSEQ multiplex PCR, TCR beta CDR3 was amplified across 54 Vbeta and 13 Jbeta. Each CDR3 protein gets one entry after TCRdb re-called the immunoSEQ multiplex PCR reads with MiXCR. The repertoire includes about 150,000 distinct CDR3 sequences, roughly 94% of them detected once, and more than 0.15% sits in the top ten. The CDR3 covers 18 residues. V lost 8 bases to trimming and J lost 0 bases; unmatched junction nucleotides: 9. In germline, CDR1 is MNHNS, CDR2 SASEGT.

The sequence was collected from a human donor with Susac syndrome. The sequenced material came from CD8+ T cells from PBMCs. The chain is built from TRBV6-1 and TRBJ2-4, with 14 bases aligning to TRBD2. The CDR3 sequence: CASQPGLAGDLAKNIQYF. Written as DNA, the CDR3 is TGTGCCAGCCAACCGGGACTAGCGGGGGACCTAGCCAAAAACATTCAGTACTTC.